The rows below give T cell receptor beta chains drawn from one sample of a study of T cell responses to AZD1222 COVID-19 vaccine. TCRdb's copy holds only in-frame clones and misses some; the assay was immunoSEQ multiplex PCR. Here the sample spans 130,000 to 150,000 clones, about 92% being singletons. Source: peripheral blood, taken 28 days after the second AZD1222 dose. Receptor source: an adult who received the AZD1222 COVID-19 vaccine. Both conserved end residues are part of each CDR3. D genes are given only for firm matches. Size is omitted from some rows. Given values are once, few, many or a class for expanded clones.

CDR3 protein: CASRALGTGGRNEQFF; CDR3 DNA: TGTGCCAGCAGGGCACTCGGGACAGGGGGCCGGAATGAGCAGTTCTTC; V gene: TRBV7-8; D gene: TRBD1; clone size: -; J gene: TRBJ2-1
CDR3 protein: CASSTQGIYNEQFF; CDR3 DNA: TGTGCCAGTAGTACTCAGGGTATCTACAATGAGCAGTTCTTC; V gene: TRBV19; D gene: -; clone size: once; J gene: TRBJ2-1
CDR3 protein: CASSQDGEGASSYNSPLHF; CDR3 DNA: TGTGCCAGCAGCCAAGATGGAGAGGGGGCGAGCTCCTATAATTCACCCCTCCACTTT; V gene: TRBV3-1/TRBV3-2; D gene: TRBD1; clone size: -; J gene: TRBJ1-6
CDR3 protein: CASSQATPRLRGANVLTF; CDR3 DNA: TGTGCCAGCAGCCAGGCCACACCCCGTCTCCGTGGGGCCAACGTCCTGACTTTC; V gene: TRBV14; D gene: -; clone size: -; J gene: TRBJ2-6
CDR3 protein: CASSLGGSYEQYF; CDR3 DNA: TGTGCCAGCAGCCTGGGCGGGAGCTACGAGCAGTACTTC; V gene: TRBV21-1; D gene: -; clone size: -; J gene: TRBJ2-7
CDR3 protein: CASSLFSGAGANVLTF; CDR3 DNA: TGTGCCAGCAGTTTATTCTCGGGAGCGGGGGCCAACGTCCTGACTTTC; V gene: TRBV28; D gene: -; clone size: -; J gene: TRBJ2-6
CDR3 protein: CASSSNFGTDTQYF; CDR3 DNA: TGTGCCAGCAGCTCCAATTTTGGCACAGATACGCAGTATTTT; V gene: TRBV28; D gene: -; clone size: -; J gene: TRBJ2-3
CDR3 protein: CASSLLGDRGNEQFF; CDR3 DNA: TGCGCCAGCAGCTTGTTGGGTGACAGGGGGAATGAGCAGTTCTTC; V gene: TRBV5-1; D gene: TRBD1; clone size: once; J gene: TRBJ2-1
CDR3 protein: CASSQSARGALYEQYF; CDR3 DNA: TGTGCCAGCAGCCAATCCGCCCGAGGAGCCCTCTACGAGCAGTACTTC; V gene: TRBV16; D gene: -; clone size: -; J gene: TRBJ2-7
CDR3 protein: CASSIDLGQNEQFF; CDR3 DNA: TGTGCCAGTAGTATAGATCTAGGCCAAAATGAGCAGTTCTTC; V gene: TRBV19; D gene: -; clone size: -; J gene: TRBJ2-1
CDR3 protein: CASSLVGGSADTQYF; CDR3 DNA: TGTGCCAGCAGCTTGGTGGGAGGGTCGGCAGATACGCAGTATTTT; V gene: TRBV7-2; D gene: TRBD2; clone size: -; J gene: TRBJ2-3
CDR3 protein: CASSFHRPNQPQHF; CDR3 DNA: TGTGCCAGCAGTTTCCACAGACCCAATCAGCCCCAGCATTTT; V gene: TRBV28; D gene: -; clone size: -; J gene: TRBJ1-5
CDR3 protein: CASSNWGDGYTF; CDR3 DNA: TGTGCCAGCAGTAACTGGGGGGATGGCTACACCTTC; V gene: TRBV6-5; D gene: -; clone size: -; J gene: TRBJ1-2
CDR3 protein: CASSQARVLAYNEQFF; CDR3 DNA: TGCGCCAGCAGTCAGGCAAGAGTTTTAGCCTACAATGAGCAGTTCTTC; V gene: TRBV4-3; D gene: -; clone size: -; J gene: TRBJ2-1
CDR3 protein: CAISAQMVSGNTIYF; CDR3 DNA: TGTGCCATCAGTGCTCAGATGGTTTCTGGAAACACCATATATTTT; V gene: TRBV10-3; D gene: -; clone size: -; J gene: TRBJ1-3
CDR3 protein: CAWGSRETQYF; CDR3 DNA: TGTGCCTGGGGCTCCCGAGAGACCCAGTACTTC; V gene: TRBV30; D gene: -; clone size: -; J gene: TRBJ2-5
CDR3 protein: CARLETADTQYF; CDR3 DNA: TGTGCCAGATTGGAGACAGCCGATACGCAGTATTTT; V gene: TRBV6-4; D gene: -; clone size: once; J gene: TRBJ2-3
CDR3 protein: CASSWASGSYEQYF; CDR3 DNA: TGTGCCAGCAGTTGGGCTAGCGGCTCCTACGAGCAGTACTTC; V gene: TRBV6-5; D gene: TRBD2; clone size: -; J gene: TRBJ2-7
CDR3 protein: CASSHGTLNTEAFF; CDR3 DNA: TGCGCCAGCAGCCACGGGACCCTCAACACTGAAGCTTTCTTT; V gene: TRBV5-1; D gene: -; clone size: -; J gene: TRBJ1-1
CDR3 protein: CASSRQAYEQYF; CDR3 DNA: TGTGCCAGCAGTCGCCAGGCCTACGAGCAGTACTTC; V gene: TRBV5-6; D gene: -; clone size: -; J gene: TRBJ2-7